A selection of T cell receptor beta chains follows, all from one sample in a study of T cell responses to AZD1222 COVID-19 vaccine. TCRdb's table, derived via immunoSEQ multiplex PCR, lists solely in-frame clones and lacks some. Counted here are some 98,000 clones, approximately 91% occurring once; the ten biggest clones make up approximately 16%. Sequences were derived from peripheral blood, sampled 28 days after the second AZD1222 dose. Source of these receptors: an adult who received the AZD1222 COVID-19 vaccine. Each CDR3 is given with its conserved first and last residue. A D gene is named only where the DNA matches it firmly. Rows may omit the clone size; those that give it use once, few, many or a size class.

D gene	V gene	J gene	clone size	CDR3 DNA	CDR3 protein
TRBD1	TRBV7-9	TRBJ1-4	-	TGTGCCAGCAGCTTAGTGACGGGACAGGTTTTTAATGAAAAACTGTTTTTT	CASSLVTGQVFNEKLFF
-	TRBV7-9	TRBJ2-1	-	TGTGCCAGCAGCTCGGACTGGAGCTCCTACAATGAGCAGTTCTTC	CASSSDWSSYNEQFF
-	TRBV5-1	TRBJ2-2	-	TGCGCCAGCACCGATTTGGAGGGGTACACCGGGGAGCTGTTTTTT	CASTDLEGYTGELFF
-	TRBV28	TRBJ1-2	-	TGTGCCAGTCGTGAATGGGGGGACTATGGCTACACCTTC	CASREWGDYGYTF
TRBD2	TRBV7-3	TRBJ2-1	once	TGTGCCAGCAGCTCGGGACTAGCGGGAGCCTACAATGAGCAGTTCTTC	CASSSGLAGAYNEQFF
-	TRBV2	TRBJ2-3	-	TGTGCCAGCAGTGAAGGGGTAGCCACCGATACGCAGTATTTT	CASSEGVATDTQYF
-	TRBV5-1	TRBJ1-2	-	TGCGCCAGCAGCCCCGGCCGGCCTGCCGCCTATGGCTACACCTTC	CASSPGRPAAYGYTF
-	TRBV7-9	TRBJ1-2	-	TGTGCCAGCAGTAATGGTCGTGGGGATGACAACTATGGCTACACCTTC	CASSNGRGDDNYGYTF
-	TRBV28	TRBJ1-4	-	TGTGCCAGCAGTCTCCACGTAAGGGGTCAGGGCTTCGGTGAAAAACTGTTTTTT	CASSLHVRGQGFGEKLFF
TRBD2	TRBV27	TRBJ2-1	-	TGTGCCAGCAGACTAGCGGGAGTTGGCAATGAGCAGTTCTTC	CASRLAGVGNEQFF
-	TRBV7-3	TRBJ2-3	once	TGTGCCAGCAGCTTAAGAGACGGGACAGATACGCAGTATTTT	CASSLRDGTDTQYF
TRBD1	TRBV19	TRBJ2-7	-	TGTGCCAGTAGTATCCTGGGGACAGGGTTCTACGAGCAGTACTTC	CASSILGTGFYEQYF
TRBD1	TRBV30	TRBJ1-5	-	TGTGCCTGGAGTGTGGCTTGGGGACAGGGTGGCAATCAGCCCCAGCATTTT	CAWSVAWGQGGNQPQHF
-	TRBV20-1	TRBJ2-3	-	TGCAGTGCTAGTGTGGTCGGCGGCCGGGGCGGGATTAGCACAGATACGCAGTATTTT	CSASVVGGRGGISTDTQYF
-	TRBV7-2	TRBJ1-5	few	TGTGCCAGCAGCCATAACTCAGGGGACAATCAGCCCCAGCATTTT	CASSHNSGDNQPQHF
TRBD1	TRBV15	TRBJ1-5	-	TGTGCCACCAGCAGAGATTTCGCGCGACAGGGGGCTCGTCAGCCCCAGCATTTT	CATSRDFARQGARQPQHF
-	TRBV20-1	TRBJ2-7	-	TGCAGTGCTAGAAGGACCTACGAGCAGTACTTC	CSARRTYEQYF
-	TRBV5-5	TRBJ2-2	-	TGTGCCAGCAACCCCTGGGGAACCGGGGAGCTGTTTTTT	CASNPWGTGELFF
TRBD2	TRBV11-2	TRBJ2-1	-	TGTGCCAGCAGCTTAGTTCCTAGCGGGAGAGGTAATGAGCAGTTCTTC	CASSLVPSGRGNEQFF
TRBD2	TRBV27	TRBJ2-1	-	TGTGCCAGCAGTTCGGGTCGGCTAGCGGGAAGCAATGAGCAGTTCTTC	CASSSGRLAGSNEQFF
-	TRBV7-6	TRBJ2-5	-	TGTGCCAGCAGCTCTACCGAAGGGGGGGAGACCCAGTACTTC	CASSSTEGGETQYF
TRBD1	TRBV28	TRBJ1-2	-	TGTGCCAGCAGTTCACAGGGGAGGCCTGATGGCTACACCTTC	CASSSQGRPDGYTF
TRBD1	TRBV3-1/TRBV3-2	TRBJ2-5	-	TGTGCCAGCAGCCAAGCCCTACAGGGGGCAGAGACCCAGTACTTC	CASSQALQGAETQYF
-	TRBV28	TRBJ1-6	-	TGTGCCAGCAGTTTAGCTGGCGGGGTTTCACCCCTCCACTTT	CASSLAGGVSPLHF
-	TRBV7-2	TRBJ2-7	-	TGTGCCAGCAGCCGACAGCGTGGGCTCGAGCAGTACTTC	CASSRQRGLEQYF
-	TRBV2	TRBJ1-4	-	TGTGCCAGCAGTCCCCTTAAGGGGTCGGCTGAAAAACTGTTTTTT	CASSPLKGSAEKLFF
-	TRBV7-9	TRBJ2-1	-	TGTGCCAGCAGCCCTTCGTCCAATCCCATCAATGAGCAGTTCTTC	CASSPSSNPINEQFF
TRBD1	TRBV5-6	TRBJ1-2	-	TGTGCCAGCAGCAGGGACAGAGTTAACTATGGCTACACCTTC	CASSRDRVNYGYTF
-	TRBV7-9	TRBJ1-3	once	TGTGCCAGCAGCTTAGCTGAGACAGGCTCTGGAAACACCATATATTTT	CASSLAETGSGNTIYF
TRBD1	TRBV27	TRBJ1-2	-	TGTGCCAGCAGTCCACGACAGGGGGCATTTGGGAACTATGGCTACACCTTC	CASSPRQGAFGNYGYTF
-	TRBV5-1	TRBJ1-1	-	TGCGCCAGCGGTAGGGGGGGCCGGACTGAAGCTTTCTTT	CASGRGGRTEAFF
-	TRBV30	TRBJ2-7	-	TGTGCCTGGAGTGACTCAACCTACGAGCAGTACTTC	CAWSDSTYEQYF
-	TRBV19	TRBJ1-4	-	TGTGCCAGTAGTATAGTTGGACGGGGGGCCCGCGAAAAACTGTTTTTT	CASSIVGRGAREKLFF
-	TRBV28	TRBJ2-7	-	TGTGCCAGCAGTCGCTACGAGCAGTACTTC	CASSRYEQYF
TRBD2	TRBV5-1	TRBJ2-1	-	TGCGCCAGCAGCCCCAGACTAGCGGGAGGTACCTACAATGAGCAGTTCTTC	CASSPRLAGGTYNEQFF
TRBD1	TRBV28	TRBJ1-2	-	TGTGCCAGCACCTCCGGGTCCAGGGGGCACTATGGCTACACCTTC	CASTSGSRGHYGYTF
-	TRBV6-5	TRBJ2-1	-	TGTGCCAGCACCCAGGGGAAGGAGCAGTTCTTC	CASTQGKEQFF
-	TRBV7-3	TRBJ1-1	many	TGTGCCAGCAGCTTCGCAGGGGACTACACTGAAGCTTTCTTT	CASSFAGDYTEAFF
-	TRBV18	TRBJ1-6	-	TGTGCCAGCTCCCAAGGACAGCAAAATTCACCCCTCCACTTT	CASSQGQQNSPLHF
-	TRBV28	TRBJ2-1	-	TGTGCCAGCAGTACCGGGACGGAGTTTTACAATGAGCAGTTCTTC	CASSTGTEFYNEQFF
TRBD1	TRBV2	TRBJ2-2	-	TGTGCCAGCCAAAGGACTTGGACAGGGGGCAGAAAGGGGGAGCTGTTTTTT	CASQRTWTGGRKGELFF
TRBD2	TRBV6-5	TRBJ2-7	-	TGTGCCAGCATGCGGGAGGGAACCTACGAGCAGTACTTC	CASMREGTYEQYF
-	TRBV6-1	TRBJ1-5	once	TGTGCCAGCAGTGAACTGTCAGTAAATAGCAATCAGCCCCAGCATTTT	CASSELSVNSNQPQHF
-	TRBV20-1	TRBJ1-3	-	TGCAGTGCTAGTCACTCTGGAAACACCATATATTTT	CSASHSGNTIYF
TRBD2	TRBV4-2	TRBJ2-7	-	TGTGCCAGCAGCCAAGACGTAGCGGGAGGGGGTTTAGCAAGCGAGCAGTACTTC	CASSQDVAGGGLASEQYF
-	TRBV6-4	TRBJ1-5	-	TGTGCTGGAAGGATTTATCAGCCCCAGCATTTT	CAGRIYQPQHF
TRBD1	TRBV15	TRBJ1-1	-	TGTGCCACTAAGGGACAGGGCGCTGAAGCTTTCTTT	CATKGQGAEAFF
-	TRBV28	TRBJ1-1	-	TGTGCCAGCATCAACACTCTCCAGGGGAGGGCTTTCTTT	CASINTLQGRAFF
-	TRBV18	TRBJ2-5	-	TGTGCCAGCTCGGGCGGGACACAAGAGACCCAGTACTTC	CASSGGTQETQYF
-	TRBV28	TRBJ2-3	-	TGTGCCAGCAGTAACCCCCGCCGGGTGGACACAGATACGCAGTATTTT	CASSNPRRVDTDTQYF
TRBD1	TRBV19	TRBJ1-4	-	TGTGCCAGTACCAGGGACAGATCTAATGAAAAACTGTTTTTT	CASTRDRSNEKLFF
-	TRBV12-3/TRBV12-4	TRBJ1-2	-	TGTGCCAGCAGTTTAGGGGCCTATGGCTACACCTTC	CASSLGAYGYTF
-	TRBV14	TRBJ2-7	-	TGTGCCAGCAGCCCATCCCTTGTCCTGGGCGAGCAGTACTTC	CASSPSLVLGEQYF
TRBD1	TRBV5-1	TRBJ1-3	-	TGCGCCAGCAGCACCGGACAGGGCAGGAACACCATATATTTT	CASSTGQGRNTIYF
-	TRBV6-5	TRBJ2-2	-	TGTGCCAGCAGTTACTCCCAGCCTAAATTGTCCGGGGAGCTGTTTTTT	CASSYSQPKLSGELFF
TRBD1	TRBV3-1/TRBV3-2	TRBJ2-1	-	TGTGCCAGCAGCATCGGACAGGTCTGGAGTGAGCAGTTCTTC	CASSIGQVWSEQFF
-	TRBV7-9	TRBJ2-1	-	TGTGCCAGCAGCTTTGATTATGAGCAGTTCTTC	CASSFDYEQFF